Listed below are T cell receptor beta chains from one sample, sequenced in a study of graft-versus-host responses after intestinal transplantation. Sequencing was performed with immunoSEQ multiplex PCR; in TCRdb, only in-frame clones are kept and a portion is missing. This repertoire shows around 14,000 clones, around 94% found once; its top ten account for around 0.7%. This sample comprised PBMCs, obtained 9 days after transplant. The receptors shown here come from a human patient who received an intestinal transplant, so some T cells may come from the graft donor. The conserved cysteine and the conserved F or W are not part of the CDR3 here. Only some rows state a clone size, as once, few, many or a class for expanded clones.

CDR3	size	V
ASSSLAGGPTGELF	.	TRBV5-6
ASSGDMYEQY	.	TRBV10-2
ASSVVGGNTIY	.	TRBV9
ASSIGTGNYGYT	.	TRBV19
ASSQGQFYEQY	.	TRBV4-2
ASSRDTPGPSEAF	.	TRBV27
AWRSGGVYTGELF	.	TRBV30
ATSSPEGRTSGSYEQY	.	TRBV15
ASSPGTGAIYEQY	.	TRBV7-6
AISESLGTEETQY	once	TRBV10-3
AISLGTGKNIQY	.	TRBV10-3
ASRSAVSYGYT	.	TRBV28
ASSLARLVFNEQF	once	TRBV7-2
ASSPSNEQF	.	TRBV4-1
ASSLQKNTEAF	.	TRBV7-9
ASSPPQH	few	TRBV19
ASSITATGYEQY	.	TRBV25-1
ASSVGGAGDTEAF	.	TRBV9
ASSVSGGRSSTDTQY	.	TRBV9
AISKVRRSYNEQF	.	TRBV10-3
ASSLWGGHYEQY	.	TRBV27
ASSFRTSGSYEQY	once	TRBV7-9
ASSRSGIQETQY	.	TRBV6-5
ASGGPPREKLF	.	TRBV25-1
ATSGGTVGTLLNEKLF	.	TRBV15
ASSLDRGWTSGNTIY	.	TRBV28
SVDRGEETQY	.	TRBV29-1
ASSLTASGRALLLETQY	.	TRBV28
ASSAQRTALNTEAF	.	TRBV9
ASSLPPGQTNGGLMYGYT	.	TRBV7-8
ASSIGTGRFQY	.	TRBV19
ASSLNFGLADRYEQY	.	TRBV7-9
ASSFRGPTSNYEQY	once	TRBV27